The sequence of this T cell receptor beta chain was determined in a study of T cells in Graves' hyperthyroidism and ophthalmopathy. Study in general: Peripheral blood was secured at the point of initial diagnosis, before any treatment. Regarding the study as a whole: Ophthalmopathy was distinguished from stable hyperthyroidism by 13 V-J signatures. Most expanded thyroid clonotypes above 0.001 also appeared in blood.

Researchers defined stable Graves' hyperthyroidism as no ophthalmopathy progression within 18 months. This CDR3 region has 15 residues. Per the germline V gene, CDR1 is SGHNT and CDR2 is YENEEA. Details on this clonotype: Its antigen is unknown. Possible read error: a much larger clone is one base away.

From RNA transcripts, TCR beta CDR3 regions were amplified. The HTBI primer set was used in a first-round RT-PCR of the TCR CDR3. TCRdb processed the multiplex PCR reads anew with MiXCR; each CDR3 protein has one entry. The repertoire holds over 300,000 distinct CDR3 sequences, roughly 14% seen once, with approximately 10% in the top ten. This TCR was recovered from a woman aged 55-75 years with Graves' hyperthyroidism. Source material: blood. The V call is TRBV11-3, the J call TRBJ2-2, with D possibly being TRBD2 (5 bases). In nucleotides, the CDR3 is TGTGCCAGCAGCCCCAGAGTCGCGAACACCGGGGAGCTGCTTTTT. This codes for CASSPRVANTGELLF. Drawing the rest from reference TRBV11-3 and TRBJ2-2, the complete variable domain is EAGVVQSPRYKIIEKKQPVAFWCNPISGHNTLYWYLQNLGQGPELLIRYENEEAVDDSQLPKDRFSAERLKGVDSTLKIQPAELGDSAVYLCASSPRVANTGELLFGEGSRLTVL.